A selection of T cell receptor beta chains follows, all from one sample in a study of T cell responses to AZD1222 COVID-19 vaccine. Method: immunoSEQ multiplex PCR; TCRdb's copy keeps in-frame clones and lacks some. The sample contains 150,000 to 200,000 clones, over 90% of which appear only once. Here the sequenced sample was peripheral blood, taken on day 0 of AZD1222 vaccination. Source of these receptors: an adult in good health. Both conserved end residues are part of each CDR3. A D gene is named only where the DNA matches it firmly. Clone size is shown for a subset of rows, as once, few, many or a class of expanded clone.

V	D	J	size	CDR3	DNA
TRBV19	NA	TRBJ1-1	once	CAATGRGNTEAFF	TGTGCCGCAACCGGTAGGGGCAACACTGAAGCTTTCTTT
TRBV5-5	TRBD1	TRBJ1-3	NA	CASRQTGTGNTIYF	TGTGCCAGCAGGCAGACAGGGACTGGAAACACCATATATTTT
TRBV7-2	NA	TRBJ1-5	once	CASSLAAGFNQPQHF	TGTGCCAGCAGCTTAGCGGCGGGTTTCAATCAGCCCCAGCATTTT
TRBV5-8	NA	TRBJ2-1	NA	CASSLGKSSYNEQFF	TGTGCCAGCAGCTTGGGCAAGAGCTCCTACAATGAGCAGTTCTTC
TRBV5-6	NA	TRBJ1-2	NA	CASSLKGYGYTF	TGTGCCAGCAGCTTGAAGGGCTATGGCTACACCTTC
TRBV19	TRBD1	TRBJ2-1	NA	CASSIPGGSSYNEQFF	TGTGCCAGTAGTATCCCAGGGGGCTCATCCTACAATGAGCAGTTCTTC
TRBV29-1	NA	TRBJ2-5	NA	CSVEGRTGDFGETQYF	TGCAGCGTTGAAGGCAGGACGGGTGATTTCGGAGAGACCCAGTACTTC
TRBV28	TRBD1	TRBJ2-3	NA	CASSSLDRGVADTQYF	TGTGCCAGCAGTTCCCTGGACAGGGGTGTTGCAGATACGCAGTATTTT
TRBV27	TRBD2	TRBJ2-3	NA	CASSRRTSATDTQYF	TGTGCCAGCAGTCGCCGGACTAGCGCCACAGATACGCAGTATTTT
TRBV29-1	NA	TRBJ2-5	NA	CSVPGAQGQETQYF	TGCAGCGTACCCGGGGCGCAAGGTCAAGAGACCCAGTACTTC
TRBV5-5	NA	TRBJ1-5	NA	CASSLTRGSQPQHF	TGTGCCAGCAGCTTGACCAGGGGTAGCCAGCCCCAGCATTTT
TRBV30	TRBD1	TRBJ1-2	NA	CAWSVLRTGGYGYTF	TGTGCCTGGAGTGTACTTCGGACAGGGGGCTATGGCTACACCTTC
TRBV7-2	NA	TRBJ1-2	NA	CASSLRGDGGYTF	TGTGCCAGCAGCTTAAGAGGGGATGGTGGCTACACCTTC
TRBV5-4	NA	TRBJ2-5	NA	CASSLGWGTGGETQYF	TGTGCCAGCAGCTTGGGTTGGGGCACCGGAGGGGAGACCCAGTACTTC